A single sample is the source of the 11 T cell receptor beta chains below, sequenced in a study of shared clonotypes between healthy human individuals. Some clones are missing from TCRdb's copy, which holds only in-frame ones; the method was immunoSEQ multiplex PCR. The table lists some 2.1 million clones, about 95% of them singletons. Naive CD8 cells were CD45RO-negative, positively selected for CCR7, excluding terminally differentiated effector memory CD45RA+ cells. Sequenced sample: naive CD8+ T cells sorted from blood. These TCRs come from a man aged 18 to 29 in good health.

This CDR3 is CAWATSAEKLFF. For the CDR3, the DNA is TGTGCCTGGGCGACATCCGCCGAAAAACTGTTTTTT. This chain links TRBV30 with TRBJ1-4; D ambiguous. This CDR3 comprises 12 residues. Trimming removed 5 bases from V and 8 bases from J, with 12 bases in between. Per the germline V gene, CDR1 is GTSNPN and CDR2 is SVGIG (reference sequence).

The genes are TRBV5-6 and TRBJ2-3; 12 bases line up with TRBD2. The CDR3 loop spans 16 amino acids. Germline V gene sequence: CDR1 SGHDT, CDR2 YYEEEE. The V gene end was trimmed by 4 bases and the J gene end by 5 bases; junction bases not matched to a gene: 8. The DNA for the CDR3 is TGTGCCAGCAGCCCCCCGACTAGCGGGAGTGGAGATACGCAGTATTTT. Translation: CASSPPTSGSGDTQYF.

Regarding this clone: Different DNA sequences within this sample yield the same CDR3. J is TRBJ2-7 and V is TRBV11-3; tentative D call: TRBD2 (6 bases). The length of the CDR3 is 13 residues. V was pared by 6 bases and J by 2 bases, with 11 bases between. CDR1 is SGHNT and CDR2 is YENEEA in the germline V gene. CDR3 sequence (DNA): TGTGCCAGCAGTTCGGGACTCACCTACGAGCAGTACTTC. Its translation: CASSSGLTYEQYF.

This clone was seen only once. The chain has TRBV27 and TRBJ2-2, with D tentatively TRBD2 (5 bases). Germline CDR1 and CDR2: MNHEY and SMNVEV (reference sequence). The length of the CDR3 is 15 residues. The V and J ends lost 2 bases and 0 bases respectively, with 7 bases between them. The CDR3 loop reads CASSLDYSNTGELFF. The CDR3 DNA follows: TGTGCCAGCAGTTTAGACTATTCGAACACCGGGGAGCTGTTTTTT.

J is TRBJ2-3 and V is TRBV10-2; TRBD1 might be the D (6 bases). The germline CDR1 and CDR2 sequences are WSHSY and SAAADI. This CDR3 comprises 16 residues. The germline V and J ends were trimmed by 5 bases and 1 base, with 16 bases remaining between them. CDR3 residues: CASSTTLAGGTDTQYF. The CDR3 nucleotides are TGCGCCAGCAGTACAACTCTAGCAGGGGGCACAGATACGCAGTATTTT.

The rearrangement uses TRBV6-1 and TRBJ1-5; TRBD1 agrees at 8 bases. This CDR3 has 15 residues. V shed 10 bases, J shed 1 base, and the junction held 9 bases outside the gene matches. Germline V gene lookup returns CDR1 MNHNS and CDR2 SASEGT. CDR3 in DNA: TGTGCCACGGACAGGGTGAAGAGGAGCAATCAGCCCCAGCATTTT. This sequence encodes CATDRVKRSNQPQHF.

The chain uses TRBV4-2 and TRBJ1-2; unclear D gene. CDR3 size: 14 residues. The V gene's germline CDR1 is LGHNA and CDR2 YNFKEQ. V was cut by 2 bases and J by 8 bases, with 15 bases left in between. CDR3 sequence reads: CASSQLEGRQGYTF. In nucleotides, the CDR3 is TGTGCCAGCAGCCAATTAGAGGGCCGGCAGGGCTACACCTTC.

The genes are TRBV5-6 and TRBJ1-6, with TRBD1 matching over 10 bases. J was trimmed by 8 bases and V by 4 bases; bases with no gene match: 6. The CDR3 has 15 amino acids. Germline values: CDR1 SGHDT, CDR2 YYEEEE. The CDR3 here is CASSPWDRGDSPLHF. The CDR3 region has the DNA TGTGCCAGCAGCCCCTGGGACAGGGGAGATTCACCCCTCCACTTT.

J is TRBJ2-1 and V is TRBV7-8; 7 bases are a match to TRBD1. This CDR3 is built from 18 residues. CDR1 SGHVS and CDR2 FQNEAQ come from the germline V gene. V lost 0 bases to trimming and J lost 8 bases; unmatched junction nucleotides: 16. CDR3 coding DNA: TGTGCCAGCAGCTTAGCGCTGTGGGAAGGGGGCAGGCGAGATGAGCAGTTCTTC. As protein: CASSLALWEGGRRDEQFF.

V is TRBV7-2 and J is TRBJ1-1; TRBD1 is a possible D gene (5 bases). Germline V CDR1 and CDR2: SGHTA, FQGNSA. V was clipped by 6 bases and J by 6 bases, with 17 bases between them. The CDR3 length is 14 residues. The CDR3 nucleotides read TGTGCCAGCAGTTTTGCGGGGCCAAGGGCTGAAGCTTTCTTT. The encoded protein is CASSFAGPRAEAFF.

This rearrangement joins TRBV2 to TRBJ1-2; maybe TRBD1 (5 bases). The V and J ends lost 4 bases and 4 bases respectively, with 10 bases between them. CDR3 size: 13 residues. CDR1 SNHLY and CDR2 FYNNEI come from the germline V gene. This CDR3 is CASSVSGGYGYTF. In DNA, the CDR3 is TGTGCCAGCAGTGTTTCCGGGGGCTATGGCTACACCTTC.